A single sample gave rise to the 32 T cell receptor beta chains below, sequenced in a study of blood T cell repertoires in COVID-19. Libraries were prepared by immunoSEQ multiplex PCR; TCRdb keeps only in-frame clonotypes and omits some of them. The sample holds under 350,000 clones, about four fifths seen once. Sample: peripheral blood. The receptors were sampled from a woman in her forties or fifties who had recovered from COVID-19.

Details on this clone: Sequence at one end of the junction differs from germline and may be a read error. CDR3 nucleotides: TGTGCCTGGGGGGCAGGGGGGCTGTTTTTT. It codes for CAWGAGGLFF. The chain carries TRBV30 and TRBJ2-2; 7 nucleotides agree with TRBD1. Germline V gene lookup returns CDR1 GTSNPN and CDR2 SVGIG (reference sequence). The CDR3 covers 10 residues.

V is TRBV4-3 and J is TRBJ2-3, with 13 bases lining up with TRBD2. The CDR3 length is 16 residues. The germline gives CDR1 LGHNA, CDR2 YSLEER. The V gene end was trimmed by 0 bases and the J gene end by 10 bases; junction bases not matched to a gene: 7. In DNA, the CDR3 is TGCGCCAGCAGCCAAGACACGACTAGCGGGAGGTTGGCGCAGTATTTT. Its translation is CASSQDTTSGRLAQYF.

The chain is built from TRBV4-2 and TRBJ2-6, with D perhaps TRBD1 (5 bases). V lost 1 base, J lost 0 bases, and 10 bases lay in between. The CDR3 sequence is 17 residues long. From germline, CDR1 is LGHNA and CDR2 YNFKEQ. The CDR3: CASSQGGLTSGANVLTF. CDR3 DNA: TGTGCCAGCAGCCAAGGGGGCCTTACCTCTGGGGCCAACGTCCTGACTTTC.

This clone was observed a handful of times. V is TRBV3-1 (or the pseudogene TRBV3-2) and J is TRBJ2-3, with no clear D. Trimming left V 2 bases short and J 2 bases short, with 8 bases between. Germline-derived CDR1 and CDR2 are LGHDT and YNNKEL (reference sequence). This CDR3 region has 14 residues. The CDR3 nucleotides are TGTGCCAGCAGCCAACAAGTAGCCACAGATACGCAGTATTTT. This translates into CASSQQVATDTQYF.

This rearrangement joins TRBV3-1 (or the pseudogene TRBV3-2) to TRBJ2-7; D gene unclear. The V end was cut by 0 bases, the J end by 6 bases, with 6 bases between. The CDR3 is made up of 12 amino acids. CDR1 is LGHDT and CDR2 is YNNKEL in the germline V gene (reference sequence). CDR3 in amino acids: CASSQEGREQYF. The CDR3 coding sequence is TGTGCCAGCAGCCAAGAGGGCCGCGAGCAGTACTTC.

The J gene is TRBJ1-5, the V gene TRBV2; 8 nucleotides line up with TRBD1. CDR1 and CDR2 from the germline V gene are SNHLY and FYNNEI. The CDR3 runs to 16 residues. The junction had 12 bases not matched to a gene; V was cut back by 6 bases and J by 5 bases. This chain's CDR3 is CASRTGVGPLDQPQHF. The CDR3 nucleotides are TGTGCCAGCAGGACAGGGGTAGGACCCTTAGATCAGCCCCAGCATTTT.

This clone was detected once. This chain connects TRBV28 to TRBJ2-7, with 9 nucleotides matching TRBD1. Germline CDR1 reads MDHEN; CDR2 reads SYDVKM. V shed 7 bases, J shed 3 bases, and the junction held 7 bases outside the gene matches. This CDR3 is built from 14 residues. CDR3 nucleotides: TGTGCCAGCACACAACCGGGACAGGGCTACGAGCAGTACTTC. Translating it yields CASTQPGQGYEQYF.

This chain uses TRBV3-1 (or the pseudogene TRBV3-2) with TRBJ1-4; D not certain. Germline lookup yields CDR1 LGHDT and CDR2 YNNKEL (reference sequence). This CDR3 spans 14 amino acids. The V and J ends lost 4 bases and 0 bases respectively, with 6 bases between them. CDR3 DNA sequence: TGTGCCAGCAGCCGACTTACAACTAATGAAAAACTGTTTTTT. Translated, it gives CASSRLTTNEKLFF.

This clone was observed a single time. CDR3 loop: CASSLLGGSGRNSNEQFF. In nucleotides, the CDR3 is TGTGCCAGCAGTCTCCTTGGTGGTAGCGGGAGAAATAGCAATGAGCAGTTCTTC. The rearrangement uses TRBV28 and TRBJ2-1, with 9 bases lining up with TRBD2. Germline V CDR1 and CDR2: MDHEN, SYDVKM. The CDR3 totals 18 residues. J gave up 6 bases and V 5 bases, and 17 bases lay outside the gene matches.

Notes on this clone: Different DNA sequences within this sample yield the same CDR3. This chain uses TRBV7-2 with TRBJ1-1; no firm D call. The CDR3 loop spans 15 amino acids. Between the trimmed V and J ends, which lost 2 bases and 0 bases, there was a span of 10 bases. In germline, CDR1 is SGHTA, CDR2 FQGNSA. Written as DNA, the CDR3 is TGTGCCAGCAGCTTAAGCGCAGCCATGAACACTGAAGCTTTCTTT. Translation gives CASSLSAAMNTEAFF.

J is TRBJ2-2 and V is TRBV19, with TRBD1 as a possible D gene (5 bases). The V and J ends lost 4 bases and 5 bases respectively, with 8 bases between them. This CDR3 is built from 13 residues. CDR1 is LNHDA, CDR2 SQIVND, per germline (reference sequence). CDR3 in amino acids: CASSTQGTGELFF. Written as DNA, the CDR3 is TGTGCCAGTAGTACGCAGGGAACCGGGGAGCTGTTTTTT.

This sequence joins TRBV19 and TRBJ2-3; 7 bases map to TRBD1. The CDR3 totals 13 residues. CDR1 is LNHDA, CDR2 SQIVND, per germline (reference sequence). With V trimmed by 8 bases and J by 4 bases, 6 bases remained unmatched. Here the CDR3 reads CASGNRGPDTQYF. As DNA, the CDR3 is TGTGCCAGTGGGAACAGGGGTCCAGATACGCAGTATTTT.

The rearrangement joins TRBV28 to TRBJ2-3, with D hard to call. Per germline, CDR1 MDHEN and CDR2 SYDVKM. This CDR3 comprises 15 residues. V was shortened by 8 bases and J by 0 bases, with 15 bases between the two germline ends. CDR3 nucleotide sequence: TGTGCCAGCGCCATGGGCGTGAGCAGCACAGATACGCAGTATTTT. Translated: CASAMGVSSTDTQYF. The entire variable domain, with the rest obtained from reference TRBV28 and TRBJ2-3, is as follows: DVKVTQSSRYLVKRTGEKVFLECVQDMDHENMFWYRQDPGLGLRLIYFSYDVKMKEKGDIPEGYSVSREKKERFSLILESASTNQTSMYLCASAMGVSSTDTQYFGPGTRLTVL.

Only a few counts were recorded for this clone. The CDR3 sequence is CASREARGGTQYF. DNA for the CDR3: TGTGCCAGCAGGGAGGCGCGCGGGGGGACCCAGTACTTC. The chain is built from TRBV2 and TRBJ2-5, with TRBD2 identical over 7 bases. Germline V CDR1 and CDR2: SNHLY, FYNNEI. The CDR3 has 13 amino acids. The J segment lost 7 bases and the V segment lost 6 bases, leaving 8 bases of the junction unmatched.

This clone has only one observation. The chain couples TRBV27 to TRBJ1-6; TRBD1 is a possible D gene (6 bases). The CDR3 contains 15 residues. V lost 4 bases and J lost 3, with 10 bases in between. Germline-derived CDR1 and CDR2 are MNHEY and SMNVEV (reference sequence). This CDR3 is CASSSEDSYNSPLHF. CDR3 DNA sequence: TGTGCCAGCAGTTCAGAGGACAGCTATAATTCACCCCTCCACTTT.

The rearrangement links TRBV9 to TRBJ2-7; 9 bases are shared with TRBD2. The J segment lost 2 bases and the V segment lost 0 bases, leaving 6 bases of the junction unmatched. Germline V gene lookup returns CDR1 SGDLS and CDR2 YYNGEE. This CDR3 spans 16 amino acids. The CDR3 DNA reads TGTGCCAGCAGCGTAGGCGGGGGGGGCGTTACCTACGAGCAGTACTTC. Its translation is CASSVGGGGVTYEQYF. The full variable domain, rest sourced from reference TRBV9 and TRBJ2-7, is DSGVTQTPKHLITATGQRVTLRCSPRSGDLSVYWYQQSLDQGLQFLIQYYNGEERAKGNILERFSAQQFPDLHSELNLSSLELGDSALYFCASSVGGGGVTYEQYFGPGTRLTVT.

The genes are TRBV4-3 and TRBJ2-5; possibly TRBD2 for D (6 bases). V gave up 0 bases and J gave up 1 base, with 9 bases separating them. The V gene's germline CDR1 is LGHNA and CDR2 YSLEER. The CDR3 consists of 15 residues. CDR3 bases: TGCGCCAGCAGCCAAGAGCGGACTATCCAAGAGACCCAGTACTTC. Residues: CASSQERTIQETQYF.

This chain connects TRBV28 to TRBJ2-2; 7 bases align to TRBD2. The V segment lost 3 bases and the J segment 6 bases; nucleotides outside the gene matches: 7. Germline V gives CDR1 MDHEN, CDR2 SYDVKM. The CDR3 is 15 residues long. CDR3 loop: CASSFGGRGAGELFF. CDR3 DNA sequence: TGTGCCAGCAGTTTTGGCGGGAGAGGGGCCGGGGAGCTGTTTTTT.

With regard to this clone: Other DNA sequences within the sample encode an identical CDR3. This sequence joins TRBV12-3 or TRBV12-4 and TRBJ2-1, with a weak D call TRBD1 (6 bases). Trimming took 6 bases from V and 4 from J, leaving 10 bases between them. The CDR3 runs to 13 residues. CDR3 in DNA: TGTGCCAGCAGCAGGGGACGATACAATGAGCAGTTCTTC. It yields the protein CASSRGRYNEQFF.

The chain couples TRBV7-2 to TRBJ1-4; the D gene is possibly TRBD1 (6 bases). This CDR3 region has 16 residues. CDR1 is SGHTA, CDR2 FQGNSA, per germline. V was clipped by 1 base and J by 2 bases, with 11 bases between them. CDR3: CASSLVRGTTNEKLFF. The DNA of the CDR3 is TGTGCCAGCAGCTTAGTCAGGGGAACGACTAATGAAAAACTGTTTTTT.

About this clone itself: The same CDR3 is also encoded by other DNA sequences in this sample. The chain is built from TRBV27 and TRBJ2-7, with 8 bases identical to TRBD2. V trimming: 3 bases; J trimming: 3 bases; junction bases outside the gene matches: 4. The CDR3 loop spans 14 amino acids. The germline V gene encodes CDR1 MNHEY and CDR2 SMNVEV (reference sequence). Here the CDR3 DNA reads TGTGCCAGCAGTTTTAGCGGGACTTTCTACGAGCAGTACTTC. This gives the protein CASSFSGTFYEQYF.

The J gene is TRBJ2-5, the V gene TRBV11-2, with TRBD2 identical over 8 bases. The CDR3 covers 14 residues. Germline trimming cut 4 bases from V and 1 base from J; bases unmatched to any gene: 2. Germline V lookup: CDR1 SGHAT, CDR2 FQNNGV. CDR3 nucleotides: TGTGCCAGCAGCTCCCGGGGGGGCCAAGAGACCCAGTACTTC. Protein sequence: CASSSRGGQETQYF.

This chain connects TRBV29-1 to TRBJ2-5; tentative D call: TRBD2 (5 bases). The CDR3 contains 12 residues. Trimming took off 3 bases at V and 4 bases at J, with 9 bases between the two ends. The germline CDR1 and CDR2 sequences are SQVTM and ANQGSEA. The CDR3 spells CSVEYGGETQYF. DNA for the CDR3: TGCAGCGTTGAGTACGGAGGAGAGACCCAGTACTTC. Full variable domain (rest looked up from reference TRBV29-1 and TRBJ2-5): SAVISQKPSRDICQRGTSLTIQCQVDSQVTMMFWYRQQPGQSLTLIATANQGSEATYESGFVIDKFPISRPNLTFSTLTVSNMSPEDSSIYLCSVEYGGETQYFGPGTRLLVL.

The rearrangement joins TRBV28 to TRBJ1-2; the D gene is possibly TRBD1 (6 bases). This CDR3 is 16 amino acids long. V dropped 6 bases and J dropped 6 bases, with 23 bases sitting between them. Germline CDR1 and CDR2: MDHEN and SYDVKM. CDR3 residues: CASSPGTAFGQHGYTF. The CDR3 DNA is TGTGCCAGCAGCCCTGGCACAGCGTTCGGACAGCATGGCTACACCTTC.

CDR3 coding DNA: TGTGCCAGCAGCCAAGCCACCTCGACGGGGCGGGGGCCCTACAATGAGCAGTTCTTC. This translates into CASSQATSTGRGPYNEQFF. The V gene is TRBV4-2, the J gene TRBJ2-1, with D possibly being TRBD2 (7 bases). The CDR3 has 19 amino acids. V was cut by 1 base and J by 2 bases, with 21 bases left in between. Germline V gives CDR1 LGHNA, CDR2 YNFKEQ.

The genes are TRBV6-5 and TRBJ1-4; D not certain. This CDR3 comprises 14 residues. CDR1 is MNHEY and CDR2 is SVGAGI in the germline V gene. The ends were cut back, 6 bases at V and 0 bases at J, with 8 bases in the middle. For the CDR3, the DNA is TGTGCCAGCAGGGAGGATGCAACTAATGAAAAACTGTTTTTT. Translating gives CASREDATNEKLFF.

This clone was observed a few times. The J gene is TRBJ2-7, the V gene TRBV7-9, with TRBD2 identical over 9 bases. From germline, CDR1 is SEHNR and CDR2 FQNEAQ (reference sequence). CDR3 length equals 15 residues. Trimming cost V 6 bases and J 2 bases; bases outside gene matches: 8. CDR3 nucleotides: TGTGCCAGCAGTTCCCGGACTAGCGCGACCTACGAGCAGTACTTC. Residues: CASSSRTSATYEQYF.

The genes are TRBV18 and TRBJ2-7; D gene ambiguous. Trimming cost V 0 bases and J 8 bases, with 17 bases left between them. CDR1 is KGHSH, CDR2 LQKENI, per germline. The CDR3 spans 15 residues. CDR3 coding DNA: TGTGCCAGCTCACCACCGAGTGAGACCAGGAATCAGCAGTACTTC. It yields the protein CASSPPSETRNQQYF.

The sample holds one count of this clone. The CDR3 loop is CSVPGGISNYGYTF. DNA for the CDR3: TGCAGCGTCCCGGGGGGTATTTCTAACTATGGCTACACCTTC. This sequence joins TRBV29-1 and TRBJ1-2, with a possible D match to TRBD1 (5 bases). The length of the CDR3 is 14 residues. Germline V gene lookup returns CDR1 SQVTM and CDR2 ANQGSEA. Trimming shortened V by 6 bases and J by 0 bases, and 14 bases separated the two germline ends.

This chain connects TRBV5-5 to TRBJ1-3, with no clear D. V lost 1 base, J lost 0 bases, and 8 bases lay in between. The CDR3 is 15 amino acids. CDR1 and CDR2 (germline): SGHKS, YYEKEE (reference sequence). The DNA for the CDR3 is TGTGCCAGCAGCTTGTGGCAGGTCTCTGGAAACACCATATATTTT. This sequence encodes CASSLWQVSGNTIYF.

V gene TRBV28 combines with J gene TRBJ1-1; 8 bases match TRBD1. V trimming: 4 bases; J trimming: 5 bases; junction bases outside the gene matches: 9. CDR1 is MDHEN, CDR2 SYDVKM, per germline. This CDR3 region has 15 residues. CDR3 nucleotide sequence: TGTGCCAGCAGTTCGAACAGGGGGAGGAGTACTGAAGCTTTCTTT. Translating it yields CASSSNRGRSTEAFF.

The rearrangement joins TRBV14 to TRBJ1-2; D perhaps matches TRBD1 (6 bases). The CDR3 length is 16 residues. V was shortened by 5 bases and J by 0 bases, with 16 bases between the two germline ends. Germline V gene lookup returns CDR1 SGHDN and CDR2 FVKESK. The CDR3, as DNA: TGTGCCAGCAGCACGATGTCGACAGGAGCTAACTATGGCTACACCTTC. This translates into CASSTMSTGANYGYTF.